What follows are 2 T cell receptor beta chains derived from one specimen sequenced in a study of cytomegalovirus exposure and HLA in healthy donors. 13 Jbeta primers and 60 Vbeta primers were used for the PCR. TCRdb's table, derived via immunoSEQ multiplex PCR, lists solely in-frame clones and lacks some. The sample includes about 120,000 clones, 70% to 80% of them seen just once. Sequenced material: PBMCs. These receptors were taken from a woman aged 40 to 50 in good health and CMV-seropositive.

J is TRBJ1-2 and V is TRBV7-8; the D is unclear. There are 13 residues in the CDR3. Trimming took 0 bases from V and 5 from J, leaving 7 bases between them. CDR1 is SGHVS, CDR2 FQNEAQ, per germline. The CDR3 coding sequence is TGTGCCAGCAGCTTAGCGTCAGTTTATGGCTACACCTTC. It specifies CASSLASVYGYTF.

On this clone itself: The junction differs from germline at one of its ends, possibly a read error. CDR3 residues: CASTKGQGDNSPLHF. The CDR3 DNA is TGTGCCAGTACCAAGGGACAGGGAGATAACTCACCCCTCCACTTT. The J gene is TRBJ1-6, the V gene TRBV19; the match to TRBD1 covers 9 bases. Germline V gene lookup returns CDR1 LNHDA and CDR2 SQIVND (reference sequence). The CDR3 consists of 15 residues.